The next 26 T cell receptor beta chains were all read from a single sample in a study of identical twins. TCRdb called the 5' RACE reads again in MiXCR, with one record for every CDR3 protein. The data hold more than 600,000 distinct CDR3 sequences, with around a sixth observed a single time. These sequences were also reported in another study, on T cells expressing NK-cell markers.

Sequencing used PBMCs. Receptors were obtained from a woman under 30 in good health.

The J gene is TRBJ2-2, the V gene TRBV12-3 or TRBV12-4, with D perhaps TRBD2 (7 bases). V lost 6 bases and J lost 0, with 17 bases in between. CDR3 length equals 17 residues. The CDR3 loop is CASSPRRGGTNTGELFF. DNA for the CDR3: TGTGCCAGCAGCCCAAGGAGGGGGGGGACGAACACCGGGGAGCTGTTTTTT.

As DNA, the CDR3 is TGTGCCAGCAGCACGGAGGGGTCGGGCAATCAGCCCCAGCATTTT. Its translation is CASSTEGSGNQPQHF. This chain uses TRBV16 with TRBJ1-5, with D perhaps matching TRBD1 (5 bases). CDR1 is KGHSY, CDR2 FQNENV, per germline. V was clipped by 5 bases and J by 2 bases, with 13 bases between them. The CDR3 loop spans 15 amino acids. Full variable domain (remainder filled in from reference TRBV16 and TRBJ1-5): GEEVAQTPKHLVRGEGQKAKLYCAPIKGHSYVFWYQQVLKNEFKFLISFQNENVFDETGMPKERFSAKCLPNSPCSLEIQATKLEDSAVYFCASSTEGSGNQPQHFGDGTRLSIL.

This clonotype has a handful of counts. This CDR3 is CASFRDHNEQFF. CDR3 in DNA: TGTGCCAGCTTCAGGGACCACAATGAGCAGTTCTTC. The rearrangement joins TRBV6-1 to TRBJ2-1, with D perhaps given as TRBD1 or TRBD2 (5 bases each). The V and J ends lost 8 bases and 5 bases respectively, with 10 bases between them. From germline, CDR1 is MNHNS and CDR2 SASEGT. The CDR3 runs to 12 residues.

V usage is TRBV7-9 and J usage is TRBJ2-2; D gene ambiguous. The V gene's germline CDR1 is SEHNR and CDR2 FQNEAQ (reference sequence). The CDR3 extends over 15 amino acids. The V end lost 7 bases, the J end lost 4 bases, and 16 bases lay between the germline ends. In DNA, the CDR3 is TGTGCCAGCACCGATCCATCGGACGTCACCGGGGAGCTGTTTTTT. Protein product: CASTDPSDVTGELFF. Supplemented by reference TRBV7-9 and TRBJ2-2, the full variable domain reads DTGVSQNPRHKITKRGQNVTFRCDPISEHNRLYWYRQTLGQGPEFLTYFQNEAQLEKSRLLSDRFSAERPKGSFSTLEIQRTEQGDSAMYLCASTDPSDVTGELFFGEGSRLTVL.

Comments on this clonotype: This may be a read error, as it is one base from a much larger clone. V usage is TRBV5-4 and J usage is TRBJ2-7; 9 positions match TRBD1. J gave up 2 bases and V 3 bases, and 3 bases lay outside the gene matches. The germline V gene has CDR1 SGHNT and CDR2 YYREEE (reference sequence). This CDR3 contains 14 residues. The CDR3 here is CASSSGTGTYEQYF. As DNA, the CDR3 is TGTGCCAGCAGCTCCGGGACAGGGACCTACGAGCAGTACTTC.

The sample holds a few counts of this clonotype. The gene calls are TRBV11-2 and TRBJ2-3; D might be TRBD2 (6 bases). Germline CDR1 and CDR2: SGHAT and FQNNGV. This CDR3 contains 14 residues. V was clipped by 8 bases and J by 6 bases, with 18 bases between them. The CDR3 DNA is TGTGCCAGCGTCAACCCGGGGACTCGTGATACGCAGTATTTT. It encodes CASVNPGTRDTQYF.

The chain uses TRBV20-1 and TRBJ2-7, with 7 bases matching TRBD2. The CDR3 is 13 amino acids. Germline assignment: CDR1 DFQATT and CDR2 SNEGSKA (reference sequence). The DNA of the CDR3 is TGCAGCTCAGGTAGTAGGGAGGGCCCCGAGCAGTACTTC. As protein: CSSGSREGPEQYF.

The CDR3 DNA reads as TGTGCCAGCCGGGACAGGAGCAATGAAAAACTGTTTTTT. It codes for CASRDRSNEKLFF. The rearrangement joins TRBV12-3 or TRBV12-4 to TRBJ1-4, with 8 bases that match TRBD1. V gave up 8 bases and J gave up 5 bases; unmatched junction bases: 4. The CDR3 extends over 13 amino acids.

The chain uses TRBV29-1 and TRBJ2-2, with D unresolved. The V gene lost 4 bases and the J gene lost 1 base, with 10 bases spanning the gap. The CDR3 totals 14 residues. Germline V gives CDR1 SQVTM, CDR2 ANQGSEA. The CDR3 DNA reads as TGCAGCGTTGTATTGCGGATGAACACCGGGGAGCTGTTTTTT. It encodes CSVVLRMNTGELFF.

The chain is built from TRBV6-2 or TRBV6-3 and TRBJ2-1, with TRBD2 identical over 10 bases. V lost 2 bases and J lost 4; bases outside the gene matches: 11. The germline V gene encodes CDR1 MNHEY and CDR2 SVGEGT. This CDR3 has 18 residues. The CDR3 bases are TGTGCCAGCAGTTACGGGTCGCCTAGCGGGAGAAAATACAATGAGCAGTTCTTC. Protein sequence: CASSYGSPSGRKYNEQFF.

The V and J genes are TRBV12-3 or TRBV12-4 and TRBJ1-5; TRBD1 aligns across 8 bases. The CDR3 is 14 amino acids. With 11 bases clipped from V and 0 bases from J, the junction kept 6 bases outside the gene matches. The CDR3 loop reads CAPWDRNSNQPQHF. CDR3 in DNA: TGTGCCCCATGGGACAGGAATAGCAATCAGCCCCAGCATTTT.

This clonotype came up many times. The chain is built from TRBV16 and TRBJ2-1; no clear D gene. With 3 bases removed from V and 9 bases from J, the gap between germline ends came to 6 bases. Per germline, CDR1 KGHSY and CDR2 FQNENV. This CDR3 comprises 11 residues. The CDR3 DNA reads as TGTGCCAGCAGCCAGACGGGTGAGCAGTTCTTC. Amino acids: CASSQTGEQFF.

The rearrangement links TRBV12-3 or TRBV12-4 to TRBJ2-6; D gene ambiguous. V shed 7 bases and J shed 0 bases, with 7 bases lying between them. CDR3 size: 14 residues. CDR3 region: CASISASGANVLTF. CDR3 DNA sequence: TGTGCCAGCATCTCAGCCTCTGGGGCCAACGTCCTGACTTTC.

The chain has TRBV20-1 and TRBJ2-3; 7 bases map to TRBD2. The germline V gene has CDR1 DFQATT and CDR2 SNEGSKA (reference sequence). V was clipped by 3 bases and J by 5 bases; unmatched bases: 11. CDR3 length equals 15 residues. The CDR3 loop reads CSARVTGTGGDTQYF. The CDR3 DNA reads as TGCAGTGCTAGGGTCACCGGGACGGGAGGAGATACGCAGTATTTT.

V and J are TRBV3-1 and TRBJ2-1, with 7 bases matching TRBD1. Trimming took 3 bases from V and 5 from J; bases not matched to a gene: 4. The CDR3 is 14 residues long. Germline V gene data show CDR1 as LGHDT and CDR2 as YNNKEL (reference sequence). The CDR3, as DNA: TGTGCCAGCAGCCAGGCCGGGACAGACAATGAGCAGTTCTTC. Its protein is CASSQAGTDNEQFF.

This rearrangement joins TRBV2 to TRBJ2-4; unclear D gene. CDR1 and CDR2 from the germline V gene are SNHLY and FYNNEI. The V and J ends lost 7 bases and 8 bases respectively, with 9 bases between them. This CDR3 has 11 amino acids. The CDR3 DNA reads TGTGCCAGCACCGACCGGTACATTCAGTACTTC. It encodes CASTDRYIQYF.

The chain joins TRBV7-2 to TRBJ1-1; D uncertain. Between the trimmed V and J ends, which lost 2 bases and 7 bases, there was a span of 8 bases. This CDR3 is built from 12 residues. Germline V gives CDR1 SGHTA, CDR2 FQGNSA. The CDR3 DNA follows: TGTGCCAGCAGCTTATTAATCAATGAAGCTTTCTTT. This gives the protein CASSLLINEAFF.

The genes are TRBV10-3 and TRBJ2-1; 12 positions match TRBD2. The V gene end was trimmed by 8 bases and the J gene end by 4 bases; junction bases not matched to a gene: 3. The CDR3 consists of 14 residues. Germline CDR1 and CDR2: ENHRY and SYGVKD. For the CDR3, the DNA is TGTGCCATCGCAGGACTAGCGGGATACAATGAGCAGTTCTTC. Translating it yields CAIAGLAGYNEQFF.

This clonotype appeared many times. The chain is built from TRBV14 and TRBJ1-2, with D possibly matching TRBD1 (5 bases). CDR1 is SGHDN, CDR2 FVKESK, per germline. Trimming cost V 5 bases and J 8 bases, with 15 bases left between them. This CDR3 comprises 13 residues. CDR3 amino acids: CASSSLGPGGYTF. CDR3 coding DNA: TGTGCCAGCAGCTCCCTGGGGCCGGGCGGCTACACCTTC.

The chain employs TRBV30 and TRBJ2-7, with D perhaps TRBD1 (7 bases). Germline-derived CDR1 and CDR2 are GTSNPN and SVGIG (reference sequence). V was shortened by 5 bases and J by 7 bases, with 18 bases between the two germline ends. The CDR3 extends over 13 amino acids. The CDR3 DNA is TGTGCCTGGCGACGACAGGGACTTGAAGAGCAGTACTTC. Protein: CAWRRQGLEEQYF. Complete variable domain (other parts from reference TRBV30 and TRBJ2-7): SQTIHQWPATLVQPVGSPLSLECTVEGTSNPNLYWYRQAAGRGLQLLFYSVGIGQISSEVPQNLSASRPQDRQFILSSKKLLLSDSGFYLCAWRRQGLEEQYFGPGTRLTVT.

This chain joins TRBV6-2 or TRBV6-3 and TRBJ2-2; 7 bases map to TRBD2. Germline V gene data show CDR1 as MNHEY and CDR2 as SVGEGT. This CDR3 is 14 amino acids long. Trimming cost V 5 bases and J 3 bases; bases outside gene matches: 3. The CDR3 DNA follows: TGTGCCAGCAGTAGACGGGAGGACACCGGGGAGCTGTTTTTT. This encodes CASSRREDTGELFF.

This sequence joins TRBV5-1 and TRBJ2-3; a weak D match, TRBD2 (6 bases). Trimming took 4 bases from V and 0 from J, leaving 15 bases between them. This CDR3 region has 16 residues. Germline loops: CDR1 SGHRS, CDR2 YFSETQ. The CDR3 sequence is CASSPGAAASTDTQYF. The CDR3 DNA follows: TGCGCCAGCAGCCCGGGAGCGGCGGCTAGCACAGATACGCAGTATTTT.

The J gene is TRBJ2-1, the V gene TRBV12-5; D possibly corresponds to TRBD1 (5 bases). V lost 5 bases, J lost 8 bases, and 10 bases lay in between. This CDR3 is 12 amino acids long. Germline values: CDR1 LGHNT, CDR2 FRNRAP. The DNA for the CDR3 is TGTGCTAGTGGTAAAGGGGAAGATGAGCAGTTCTTC. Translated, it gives CASGKGEDEQFF.

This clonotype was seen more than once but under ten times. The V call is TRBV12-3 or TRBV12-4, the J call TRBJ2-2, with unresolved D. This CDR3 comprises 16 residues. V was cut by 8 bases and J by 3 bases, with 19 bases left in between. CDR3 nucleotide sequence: TGTGCCAGCCTAGTGGGTTATAATCCGCACACCGGGGAGCTGTTTTTT. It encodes CASLVGYNPHTGELFF.

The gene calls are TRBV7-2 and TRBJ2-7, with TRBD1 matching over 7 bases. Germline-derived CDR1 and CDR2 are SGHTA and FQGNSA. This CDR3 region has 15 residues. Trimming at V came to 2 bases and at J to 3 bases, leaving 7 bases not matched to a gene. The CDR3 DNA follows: TGTGCCAGCAGCTTACAGGGACAGCCGATCTACGAGCAGTACTTC. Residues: CASSLQGQPIYEQYF.

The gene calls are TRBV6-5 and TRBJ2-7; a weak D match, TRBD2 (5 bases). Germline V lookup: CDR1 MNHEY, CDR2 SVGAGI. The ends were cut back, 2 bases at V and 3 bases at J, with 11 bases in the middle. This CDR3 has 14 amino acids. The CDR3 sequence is CASSYRGILYEQYF. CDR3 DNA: TGTGCCAGCAGTTACCGGGGAATTCTCTACGAGCAGTACTTC.